The sequence of this T cell receptor beta chain was determined in a study of blood T cell repertoires in COVID-19. Study overall: PBMCs, B-cell-depleted T cells, or T cells provided the cDNA or gDNA that made up the material.

Germline V gene lookup returns CDR1 MNHEY and CDR2 SMNVEV (reference sequence). Germline trimming cut 10 bases from V and 2 bases from J; bases unmatched to any gene: 12. CDR3 length: 15 residues. As handled by the study authors: Nucleated cell counts were estimated from reference gene primer amplification. Here immunoSEQ multiplex PCR was the method, and the copy in TCRdb shows in-frame clones only, minus some. V, J and clone size were drawn from that table, and D and trimming were deduced from the DNA. The sample lists around 99,000 clones, about three quarters occurring once. This clonotype originated in a man in his sixties or seventies with acute or convalescent COVID-19. The genes are TRBV27 and TRBJ1-2, with TRBD1 identical over 8 bases. Sequenced sample: peripheral blood. CDR3 residues: CATLPGTGANYGYTF. As DNA, the CDR3 is TGTGCCACCCTCCCCGGGACAGGCGCCAACTATGGCTACACCTTC.